The subject of this entry is one T cell receptor beta chain. TCRdb keeps only in-frame clones here, not all; method: immunoSEQ multiplex PCR. The table includes hundreds of thousands of clones, roughly 95% detected once. These data belong to a study of shared clonotypes between healthy human individuals. The V end was cut by 1 base, the J end by 2 bases, with 11 bases between. Germline CDR1 reads SGHNT; CDR2 reads YYREEE (reference sequence). This CDR3 comprises 15 residues. The V call is TRBV5-4, the J call TRBJ2-3; no firm D call. The sample was naive CD4+ T cells sorted from blood. Subset of the sample: CD45RA+ positively selected. The receptor was isolated from a woman aged 25 to 45 in good health. In DNA, the CDR3 is TGTGCCAGCAGCTTGTGGCAAGACTCCACAGATACGCAGTATTTT. It yields the protein CASSLWQDSTDTQYF.